The entry below describes one T cell receptor (beta chain). Its antigen is as yet unknown. These data belong to a study of shared clonotypes between healthy human individuals. Cells designated naive CD8 were CD45RO-negative and were positively selected for CCR7, with terminally differentiated effector memory CD45RA+ cells excluded. Some clones are missing from TCRdb's copy, which holds only in-frame ones; the method was immunoSEQ multiplex PCR. The sample lists around 1.9 million clones, around 95% occurring once. The CDR3 length is 13 residues. The trim removed 3 bases at V and 4 bases at J, leaving 0 bases unmatched. CDR1 is SGHDT, CDR2 YYEEEE, per germline. Findings and limits, study-wide: Even with large depth, rarefaction showed that sorted-subset sequencing was incomplete.

The sample consisted of naive CD8+ T cells from PBMCs. This TCR derives from a man between 18 and 35 years old in good health. Some clones in this sample may be carry-over from other donors' samples. The gene calls are TRBV5-6 and TRBJ1-2, with TRBD1 matching over 10 bases. The DNA for the CDR3 is TGTGCCAGCAGCTGGGACAGGGGCTATGGCTACACCTTC. It yields the protein CASSWDRGYGYTF.